These 24 T cell receptor beta chains were all obtained from the same sample, sequenced in a study of CD8 T cells in Susac syndrome. Roughly 0.45 to 1 ug RNA was reverse transcribed with random hexamers. Using its own MiXCR run on the immunoSEQ multiplex PCR reads, TCRdb lists one record per CDR3 protein. The sample includes approximately 300,000 distinct CDR3 sequences, around 89% seen only once; the top ten take around 0.18%. The sample was CD8+ T cells from PBMCs. The receptor set was obtained from a human donor with multiple sclerosis.

This clonotype was observed once. This sequence joins TRBV30 and TRBJ1-3; D gene unclear. Germline lookup yields CDR1 GTSNPN and CDR2 SVGIG (reference sequence). Trimming pared 4 bases from V and 0 bases from J, leaving 10 bases between. The CDR3 contains 14 residues. The CDR3 coding sequence is TGTGCCTGGATCCGCCAGAACTCTGGAAACACCATATATTTT. Its translation: CAWIRQNSGNTIYF.

A word on this clonotype: At one of its ends the junction is not consistent with the germline gene, which may arise from a read error. The chain recombines TRBV7-2 with TRBJ2-3, with 9 nucleotides matching TRBD2. CDR1 is SGHTA and CDR2 is FQGNSA in the germline V gene. There are 12 residues in the CDR3. DNA for the CDR3: TGTGCCAGCAGCTCCCTTGAGCGGGGGGACCGTTTT. Its protein product is CASSSLERGDRF.

The V gene is TRBV7-9, the J gene TRBJ1-2, with 9 positions matching TRBD1. This CDR3 contains 16 residues. The germline V gene has CDR1 SEHNR and CDR2 FQNEAQ (reference sequence). The trim removed 2 bases at V and 0 bases at J, leaving 4 bases unmatched. The CDR3 DNA sequence: TGTGCCAGCAGCTTATCCGGGACAGGGACTAACTATGGCTACACCTTC. It translates to CASSLSGTGTNYGYTF.

The rearrangement joins TRBV2 to TRBJ2-7; 11 positions match TRBD2. Trimming removed 4 bases from V and 6 bases from J; junction bases left unmatched: 5. This CDR3 region has 14 residues. Germline-derived CDR1 and CDR2 are SNHLY and FYNNEI. This chain's CDR3 is CASSVSSGRSEQYF. In DNA form, the CDR3 reads TGTGCCAGCAGTGTTTCTAGCGGGAGGAGCGAGCAGTACTTC. Based on the CDR3 plus reference TRBV2 and TRBJ2-7, the full variable domain is EPEVTQTPSHQVTQMGQEVILRCVPISNHLYFYWYRQILGQKVEFLVSFYNNEISEKSEIFDDQFSVERPDGSNFTLKIRSTKLEDSAMYFCASSVSSGRSEQYFGPGTRLTVT.

The rearrangement joins TRBV7-9 to TRBJ2-7; D gene uncertain. Germline V gene data show CDR1 as SEHNR and CDR2 as FQNEAQ (reference sequence). The CDR3 spans 12 residues. V was trimmed by 5 bases and J by 2 bases, leaving 7 bases between them. The CDR3 DNA reads as TGTGCCAGCAGCCAACGAGCCTACGAGCAGTACTTC. As protein: CASSQRAYEQYF.

The rearrangement joins TRBV7-2 to TRBJ1-1, with 10 bases fitting TRBD1. The germline gives CDR1 SGHTA, CDR2 FQGNSA. The CDR3 consists of 14 residues. The junction had 2 bases not matched to a gene; V was cut back by 4 bases and J by 3 bases. This chain's CDR3 is CASSSGTGDTEAFF. CDR3 coding DNA: TGTGCCAGCAGCTCGGGGACAGGGGACACTGAAGCTTTCTTT.

The CDR3 protein is CSVELTDSTYEQYF. DNA for the CDR3: TGCAGCGTTGAATTGACGGACTCAACCTACGAGCAGTACTTC. The rearrangement uses TRBV29-1 and TRBJ2-7, with D maybe TRBD2 (5 bases). Germline V CDR1 and CDR2: SQVTM, ANQGSEA. CDR3 length: 14 amino acids. V shed 2 bases and J shed 2 bases, with 13 bases lying between them.

V gene TRBV19 combines with J gene TRBJ2-1; tentatively, D is TRBD1 or TRBD2 (6 bases each). This CDR3 region has 14 residues. Trimming stripped 7 bases from V and 4 bases from J, with 14 bases between. From germline, CDR1 is LNHDA and CDR2 SQIVND (reference sequence). The CDR3 DNA follows: TGTGCCAGTAACCCCGGGGGCGAATACAATGAGCAGTTCTTC. Its translation is CASNPGGEYNEQFF.

The chain carries TRBV30 and TRBJ2-7, with TRBD2 matching over 7 bases. The CDR3 runs to 15 residues. CDR1 and CDR2 from the germline V gene are GTSNPN and SVGIG (reference sequence). The ends lost 3 bases at V and 2 bases at J; junction bases unmatched: 10. The CDR3 here is CAWRAPSGNTYEQYF. DNA of the CDR3: TGTGCCTGGAGGGCCCCTAGCGGTAATACCTACGAGCAGTACTTC.

This clonotype was found once. J is TRBJ2-6 and V is TRBV19, with D perhaps TRBD1 (5 bases). The CDR3 loop spans 17 amino acids. V was cut by 4 bases and J by 2 bases, with 15 bases left in between. CDR1 is LNHDA, CDR2 SQIVND, per germline (reference sequence). The CDR3: CASSKATDIPGANVLTF. DNA for the CDR3: TGTGCCAGTAGTAAAGCCACGGACATACCTGGGGCCAACGTCCTGACTTTC.

The V and J genes are TRBV27 and TRBJ2-1, with 7 positions matching TRBD2. The CDR3 runs 14 residues. Germline V gene lookup returns CDR1 MNHEY and CDR2 SMNVEV (reference sequence). The junction had 5 bases not matched to a gene; V was cut back by 5 bases and J by 4 bases. As DNA, the CDR3 is TGTGCCAGCAGTCCAAAAGCGGGATACAATGAGCAGTTCTTC. Residues: CASSPKAGYNEQFF.

The chain employs TRBV30 and TRBJ2-1, with a weak D call TRBD1 (8 bases). The CDR3 covers 16 residues. Trimming shortened V by 4 bases and J by 0 bases, and 16 bases separated the two germline ends. The germline V gene has CDR1 GTSNPN and CDR2 SVGIG (reference sequence). The CDR3 loop reads CAWTHRGGISYNEQFF. CDR3 sequence (DNA): TGTGCCTGGACCCACAGGGGGGGTATCTCCTACAATGAGCAGTTCTTC.

This clonotype occurred a few times. The genes are TRBV7-9 and TRBJ2-4, with a possible D match to TRBD1 (6 bases). The CDR3 runs 15 residues. Germline V gene lookup returns CDR1 SEHNR and CDR2 FQNEAQ (reference sequence). V was trimmed by 3 bases and J by 0 bases, leaving 9 bases between them. The CDR3 region has the DNA TGTGCCAGCAGCTTTGAGGGGGTAGCCAAAAACATTCAGTACTTC. This translates into CASSFEGVAKNIQYF.

The chain uses TRBV4-1 and TRBJ2-1, with D possibly matching TRBD1 (5 bases). Germline loops: CDR1 MGHRA, CDR2 YSYEKL. The V gene lost 6 bases and the J gene lost 3 bases, with 12 bases spanning the gap. CDR3 length equals 14 residues. As DNA, the CDR3 is TGCGCCAGCAGTCCTACGGACATCTACAATGAGCAGTTCTTC. Amino acid sequence: CASSPTDIYNEQFF.

V is TRBV6-1 and J is TRBJ2-1, with TRBD2 as a possible D gene (5 bases). V was shortened by 5 bases and J by 9 bases, with 14 bases between the two germline ends. Germline V gene data show CDR1 as MNHNS and CDR2 as SASEGT. This CDR3 is 13 amino acids long. This CDR3 is CASSPRDSGEQFF. CDR3 DNA: TGTGCCAGCAGTCCTCGGGATTCGGGTGAGCAGTTCTTC.

The V call is TRBV27, the J call TRBJ1-2; tentatively, D is TRBD1 (5 bases). The CDR3 extends over 14 amino acids. V lost 2 bases and J 4 bases, leaving 11 bases between the germline ends. Germline V gene sequence: CDR1 MNHEY, CDR2 SMNVEV (reference sequence). The CDR3 loop is CASSLRAGLYGYTF. The CDR3 DNA reads as TGTGCCAGCAGTTTAAGGGCAGGGCTCTATGGCTACACCTTC.

V is TRBV20-1 and J is TRBJ2-3, with 7 bases aligning to TRBD2. Looked up from germline, CDR1 is DFQATT and CDR2 is SNEGSKA (reference sequence). The CDR3 is 15 amino acids. The junction had 8 bases not matched to a gene; V was cut back by 2 bases and J by 3 bases. The DNA of the CDR3 is TGCAGTGCTAGACCGGGCGGGAGAACGACAGATACGCAGTATTTT. It specifies CSARPGGRTTDTQYF.

The CDR3 spells CASTSGSETQYF. The CDR3 nucleotides are TGTGCCAGCACCAGCGGGAGTGAGACCCAGTACTTC. The chain has TRBV6-5 and TRBJ2-5; 8 nucleotides match TRBD2. The CDR3 is made up of 12 amino acids. Losses at the gene ends were 7 bases for V and 5 bases for J; bases not matched to a gene: 3. Per the germline V gene, CDR1 is MNHEY and CDR2 is SVGAGI.

V is TRBV7-9 and J is TRBJ2-2; the D is unclear. The CDR3 is made up of 14 amino acids. Germline V gene lookup returns CDR1 SEHNR and CDR2 FQNEAQ (reference sequence). V dropped 5 bases and J dropped 6 bases, with 13 bases sitting between them. The CDR3 DNA reads as TGTGCCAGCAGCCCGGTGGAGTCAGCCGGGGAGCTGTTTTTT. As protein: CASSPVESAGELFF.

The rearrangement joins TRBV29-1 to TRBJ2-1; D is possibly TRBD2 (6 bases). CDR1 and CDR2 (germline): SQVTM, ANQGSEA. Trimming took off 2 bases at V and 6 bases at J, with 11 bases between the two ends. This CDR3 region has 13 residues. CDR3 in amino acids: CSVERGSSNEQFF. In DNA form, the CDR3 reads TGCAGCGTTGAACGGGGGTCAAGCAATGAGCAGTTCTTC.

The table lists this clonotype with a count of one. The chain links TRBV20-1 to TRBJ2-5; 7 bases line up with TRBD1. Trimming at V came to 4 bases and at J to 1 base, leaving 3 bases not matched to a gene. This CDR3 spans 13 amino acids. The V gene's germline CDR1 is DFQATT and CDR2 SNEGSKA (reference sequence). This CDR3 is CSATWDSQETQYF. The CDR3 DNA sequence: TGCAGTGCTACCTGGGACAGCCAAGAGACCCAGTACTTC.

The chain recombines TRBV6-1 with TRBJ2-7; D might be TRBD2 (6 bases). The CDR3 runs to 13 residues. Trimming took off 5 bases at V and 5 bases at J, with 13 bases between the two ends. Germline lookup yields CDR1 MNHNS and CDR2 SASEGT. The CDR3 here is CASSTGGAHEQYF. DNA for the CDR3: TGTGCCAGCAGTACCGGAGGGGCCCACGAGCAGTACTTC.

The chain uses TRBV5-4 and TRBJ2-7; TRBD1 or TRBD2 may be the D gene (5 bases each). There are 16 residues in the CDR3. The ends were cut back, 4 bases at V and 2 bases at J, with 19 bases in the middle. Germline CDR1 reads SGHNT; CDR2 reads YYREEE (reference sequence). CDR3 nucleotides: TGTGCCAGCAGCACCAGGGACGGTGGATTACCCTACGAGCAGTACTTC. It specifies CASSTRDGGLPYEQYF.

The table lists this clonotype with a count of one. The chain combines TRBV24-1 with TRBJ2-7; D might be TRBD1 (6 bases). CDR3 length: 15 amino acids. Between the trimmed V and J ends, which lost 2 bases and 4 bases, there was a span of 14 bases. Germline V lookup: CDR1 KGHDR, CDR2 SFDVKD. The CDR3 loop reads CATSDSVKGEYEQYF. In nucleotides, the CDR3 is TGTGCCACCAGTGATTCAGTAAAGGGGGAATACGAGCAGTACTTC.